This is a list of T cell receptor beta chains from one sample in a study of PD-1 blockade in classical Hodgkin lymphoma. The assay was immunoSEQ multiplex PCR, and TCRdb's table has in-frame clones only and misses some. Among 90,000 to 100,000 clones listed, roughly nine tenths were seen once. Sequences were derived from peripheral blood mononuclear cells (PBMCs), sampled before the second cycle of nivolumab. These TCRs come from a human donor with classical Hodgkin lymphoma. Both conserved end residues are part of each CDR3.

>TRBJ2-7|TRBV2
CASKTATSYEQYF
>TRBJ2-1|TRBV28
CASSHRLAGVLEQFF
>TRBJ2-2|TRBV10-3
CAISALGELFF
>TRBJ2-1|TRBV6-1
CASRVAGSSYNEQFF
>TRBJ2-2|TRBV7-6
CASSLEGSRGELFF
>TRBJ2-3|TRBV28
CASLPTRAGRGDTQYF
>TRBJ1-1|TRBV28
CASKLPGQVAEAFF
>TRBJ2-7|TRBV15
CATSRDRRVLEQYF
>TRBJ1-2|TRBV2
CASSVQGVVYGYTF
>TRBJ1-2|TRBV5-6
CASSSTGPRGYTF
>TRBJ2-5|TRBV5-1
CASSLVLAGGPETQYF
>TRBJ2-3|TRBV27
CASSFRRFSPGTDTQYF
>TRBJ1-5|TRBV6-5
CASRTTGRGNQPQHF
>TRBJ2-7|TRBV7-9
CASSLPELAGVPYEQYF
>TRBJ2-1|TRBV7-9
CASSLGRDHNEQFF
>TRBJ2-7|TRBV6-1
CASSDVLGDSYEQYF
>TRBJ2-1|TRBV28
CASRVAGVGSYNEQFF
>TRBJ1-2|TRBV6-6
CASSYSGGGGGYTF
>TRBJ2-3|TRBV7-9
CASSHGHSTDTQYF